This TCR beta chain was identified in a study of T-cell memory formation after mild COVID-19 (dated by TCRdb to the early 2020s). As for the study more broadly: TCR sequence clusters from the two donors were found to be largely donor specific. T-cell clones expanding and contracting after mild COVID-19 in a couple of donors were tracked by longitudinal TCRalpha and TCRbeta repertoire sequencing. Two young, previously healthy adult volunteers made up the cohort, one male and one female. Results the study describes overall, beyond this receptor: Contracting CD4+ clones were found mainly in CM and EM memory subsets, while CD8+ clones were enriched in EMRA. Some responding clones were detected in pre-infection memory, suggesting pre-existing cross-reactive memory T cells joined the SARS-CoV-2 response. Clones contracting from day 15 to 85 had balanced CD4/CD8 phenotypes, while a second wave expanding from day 15 to 37 was biased towards CD4+. SARS-CoV-2 specificity was not confirmed for the second-wave clones peaking on day 37. The study included only two mild cases, and larger cohorts that include severe cases with pre-infection samples were judged to be necessary.

Instrument on record: Illumina NovaSeq 6000. TCRalpha and TCRbeta cDNA libraries were built by 5'RACE with constant-segment primers, adding sample barcodes and unique molecular identifiers. Trizol reagent was used to extract RNA from every sample. Library amplification was performed in two PCR steps, and a second sample barcode and Illumina TruSeq adapters were introduced in the second step. Libraries were sequenced on an Illumina NovaSeq with 2 x 150 bp paired-end reads. In the authors' own workflow: Reads were demultiplexed and collapsed into UMI-guided consensus sequences with migec v1.2.7. Using mixcr v2.1.11, UMI consensuses were aligned to TRA and TRB V and J templates and then assembled into clonotypes. A clonotype was counted as expanded or contracted only if both edgeR and NoisET called the change significant, with noise models trained on biological replicates. edgeR calls used a false discovery rate-adjusted p below 0.01 and a log2 fold-change threshold of 1. As an exploratory analysis of dynamics, max-normalized trajectories of the 1000 most abundant clonotypes were examined by PCA with hierarchical clustering. Each responding clone was given a CD4 or CD8 phenotype based on the CD4+ and CD8+ repertoires, which had been sequenced separately. Through fastp at Q25 and MiXCR, TCRdb rebuilt clones from the public reads, retaining in-frame beta chains. Each entry merges the rows of one CDR3 protein and shows their most common DNA and genes. The V and J calls shown here were made by TCRdb, not taken from the authors' results. This sample comprises 50,000 or so distinct CDR3 sequences, about 28% of them detected only once. The ten largest account for around 44% of the sample.

This clonotype came up a few times. No antigen is known for it. Base quality data are lacking; no much larger clone is found one base away. V is clipped by 1 base and J by 4 bases, and the sequence between their germline boundaries is 12 bases long. CDR1 and CDR2, per the germline V gene, are MNHEY and SVGAGI. From the cysteine up to the phenylalanine, the CDR3 has a length of 15 residues. Only the CDR3 portion is preserved as DNA: 45 bases, with reading frame beginning at the first base. Ficoll-Paque density gradient centrifugation was the method used to isolate PBMCs. This sequence originates from a man aged 18 to 30 who had mild COVID-19 (a few samples of this study predate the infection). The sample titles of this study are shuffled in the database, so cell type and time point are left out; the donor was told from shared clones. Specimen: PBMCs or a T cell subset sorted from them (not recorded which). The chain was built from TRBV6-5 and TRBJ2-3, with the D call perhaps TRBD1 or TRBD2, as 6 bases match in each case. The nucleotide sequence is TGTGCCAGCAGTTACTATCCGGGGGCGGCAGATACGCAGTATTTT. The encoded protein is CASSYYPGAADTQYF.